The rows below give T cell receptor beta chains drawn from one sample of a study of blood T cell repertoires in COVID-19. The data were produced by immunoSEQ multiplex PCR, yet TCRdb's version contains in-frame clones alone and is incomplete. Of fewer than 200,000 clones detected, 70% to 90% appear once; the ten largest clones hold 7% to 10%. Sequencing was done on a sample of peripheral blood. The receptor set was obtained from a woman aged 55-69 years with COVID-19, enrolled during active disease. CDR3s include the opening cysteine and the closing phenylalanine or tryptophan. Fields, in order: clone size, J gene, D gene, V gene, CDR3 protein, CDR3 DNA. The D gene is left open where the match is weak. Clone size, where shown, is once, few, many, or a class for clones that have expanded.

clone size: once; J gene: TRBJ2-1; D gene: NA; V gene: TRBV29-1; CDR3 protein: CSVEGAQKSDEQFF; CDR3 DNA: TGCAGCGTTGAAGGGGCCCAGAAGTCGGATGAGCAGTTCTTC
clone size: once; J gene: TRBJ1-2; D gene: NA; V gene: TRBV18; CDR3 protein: CASSPPGTSYGYTF; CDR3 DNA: TGTGCCAGCTCACCTCCCGGGACAAGCTATGGCTACACCTTC
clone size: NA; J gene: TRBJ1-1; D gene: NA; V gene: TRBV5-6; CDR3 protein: CASSSVEDRNTEAFF; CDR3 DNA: TGTGCCAGCAGCTCCGTAGAGGACAGGAACACTGAAGCTTTCTTT
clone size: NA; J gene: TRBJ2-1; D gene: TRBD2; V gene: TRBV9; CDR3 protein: CASSVGLAGEQFF; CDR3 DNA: TGTGCCAGCAGCGTTGGACTAGCGGGTGAGCAGTTCTTC
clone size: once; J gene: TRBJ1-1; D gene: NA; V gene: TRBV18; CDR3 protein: CASSPKSNTEAFF; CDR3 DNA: TGTGCCAGCTCACCAAAATCTAACACTGAAGCTTTCTTT
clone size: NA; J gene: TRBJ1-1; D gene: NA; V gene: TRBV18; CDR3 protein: CASSPPVGSMNTEAFF; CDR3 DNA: TGTGCCAGCTCACCACCGGTAGGTAGCATGAACACTGAAGCTTTCTTT
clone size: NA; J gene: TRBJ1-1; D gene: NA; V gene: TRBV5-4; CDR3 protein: CASSLEGYGNTEAFF; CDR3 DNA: TGTGCCAGCAGCTTGGAGGGGTATGGGAACACTGAAGCTTTCTTT
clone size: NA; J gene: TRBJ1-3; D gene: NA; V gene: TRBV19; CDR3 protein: CASSIVGETGNTIYF; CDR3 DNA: TGTGCCAGTAGTATAGTAGGAGAAACTGGAAACACCATATATTTT
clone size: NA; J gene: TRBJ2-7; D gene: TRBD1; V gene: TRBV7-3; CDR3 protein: CASSLTGQSYEQYF; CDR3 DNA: TGTGCCAGCAGCTTAACGGGACAGAGCTACGAGCAGTACTTC
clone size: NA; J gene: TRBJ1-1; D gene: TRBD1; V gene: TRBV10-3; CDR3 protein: CAISEDRGPTEAFF; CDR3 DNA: TGTGCCATCAGTGAGGACAGGGGGCCTACTGAAGCTTTCTTT
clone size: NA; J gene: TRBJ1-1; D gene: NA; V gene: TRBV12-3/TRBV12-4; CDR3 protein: CASSAGTEAFF; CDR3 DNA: TGTGCCAGCAGTGCCGGGACAGAAGCTTTCTTT
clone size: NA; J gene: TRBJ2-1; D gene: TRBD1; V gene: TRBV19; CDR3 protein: CASSLGQGRNEQFF; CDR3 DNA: TGTGCCAGTAGTCTCGGACAGGGGCGCAATGAGCAGTTCTTC
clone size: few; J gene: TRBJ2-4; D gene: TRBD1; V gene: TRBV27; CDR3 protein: CASSGGQHLAKNIQYF; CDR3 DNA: TGTGCCAGCAGTGGGGGACAGCACTTAGCCAAAAACATTCAGTACTTC
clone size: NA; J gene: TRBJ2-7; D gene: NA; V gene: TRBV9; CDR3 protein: CASSVDGGIINEQYF; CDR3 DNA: TGTGCCAGCAGCGTAGATGGGGGGATCATCAACGAGCAGTACTTC
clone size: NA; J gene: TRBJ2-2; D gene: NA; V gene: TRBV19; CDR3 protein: CATLLGGELFF; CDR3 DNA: TGTGCCACCTTACTTGGCGGGGAGCTGTTTTTT